This TCR beta chain appears in the sequencing data of a study of control samples from healthy donors and cancer patients. In germline, CDR1 is SGHTA, CDR2 FQGTGA. The CDR3 consists of 15 residues. J gave up 7 bases and V 5 bases, and 8 bases lay outside the gene matches. The table came from immunoSEQ multiplex PCR; TCRdb's copy has only in-frame clones and leaves some out. The sample has roughly 190,000 clones, about nine tenths seen once. Sequencing was carried out using blood. The V gene is TRBV7-3, the J gene TRBJ2-3, with 11 bases matching TRBD2. The sequence derives from a woman younger than 45 in good health. CDR3 DNA: TGTGCCAGCAGCCCACTAGCGGGAGCGGGAAATACGCAGTATTTT. It is translated as CASSPLAGAGNTQYF.